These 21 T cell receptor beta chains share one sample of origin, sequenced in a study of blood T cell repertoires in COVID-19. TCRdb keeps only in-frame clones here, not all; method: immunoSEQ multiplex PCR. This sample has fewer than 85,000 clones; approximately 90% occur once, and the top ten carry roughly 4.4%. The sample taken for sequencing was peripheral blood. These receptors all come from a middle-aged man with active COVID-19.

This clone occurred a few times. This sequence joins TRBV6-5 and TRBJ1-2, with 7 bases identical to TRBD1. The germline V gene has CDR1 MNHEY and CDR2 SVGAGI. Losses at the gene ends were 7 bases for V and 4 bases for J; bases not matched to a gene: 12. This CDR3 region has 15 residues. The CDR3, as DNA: TGTGCCAGCACCTTCTACGAGGGACAGAGCTATGGCTACACCTTC. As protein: CASTFYEGQSYGYTF.

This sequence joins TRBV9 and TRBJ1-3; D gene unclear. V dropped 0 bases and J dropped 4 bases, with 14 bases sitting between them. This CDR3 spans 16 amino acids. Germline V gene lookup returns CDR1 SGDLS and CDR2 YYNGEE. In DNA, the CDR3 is TGTGCCAGCAGCGTAGGGAGCACCCCCAAAGGAAACACCATATATTTT. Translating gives CASSVGSTPKGNTIYF.

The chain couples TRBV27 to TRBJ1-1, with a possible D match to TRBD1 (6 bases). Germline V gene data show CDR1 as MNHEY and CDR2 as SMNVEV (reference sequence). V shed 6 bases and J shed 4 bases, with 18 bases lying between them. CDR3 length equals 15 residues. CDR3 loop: CASSPKGVLGTEAFF. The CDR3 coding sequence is TGTGCCAGCAGCCCCAAGGGGGTCTTGGGCACTGAAGCTTTCTTT.

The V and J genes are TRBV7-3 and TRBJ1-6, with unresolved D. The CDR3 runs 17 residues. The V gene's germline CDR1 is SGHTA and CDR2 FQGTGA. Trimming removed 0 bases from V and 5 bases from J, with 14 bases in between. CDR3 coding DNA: TGTGCCAGCAGCTTAACGTTCCGGGTGTCTGATAATTCACCCCTCCACTTT. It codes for CASSLTFRVSDNSPLHF.

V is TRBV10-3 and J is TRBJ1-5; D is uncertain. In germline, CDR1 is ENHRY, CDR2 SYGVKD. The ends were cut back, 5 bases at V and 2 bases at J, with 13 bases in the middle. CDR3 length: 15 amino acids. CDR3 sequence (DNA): TGTGCCATCAGTCCAGACCTGGGCGGCAATCAGCCCCAGCATTTT. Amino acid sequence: CAISPDLGGNQPQHF.

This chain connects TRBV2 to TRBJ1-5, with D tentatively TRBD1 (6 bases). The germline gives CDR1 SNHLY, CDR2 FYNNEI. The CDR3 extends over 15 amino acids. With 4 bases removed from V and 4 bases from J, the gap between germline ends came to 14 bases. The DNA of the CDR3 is TGTGCCAGCAGTGGAAGTGGGGGCCCTAATCAGCCCCAGCATTTT. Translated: CASSGSGGPNQPQHF.

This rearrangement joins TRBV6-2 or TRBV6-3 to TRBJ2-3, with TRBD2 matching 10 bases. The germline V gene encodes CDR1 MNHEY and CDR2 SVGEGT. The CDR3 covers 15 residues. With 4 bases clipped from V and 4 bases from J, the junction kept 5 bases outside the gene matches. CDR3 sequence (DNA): TGTGCCAGCAGTTTTACTAGCGGGACCTCAGATACGCAGTATTTT. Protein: CASSFTSGTSDTQYF.

Here the CDR3 DNA reads TGTGCCAGCACGGAGGGACTAGCGTCCGGGGAGCAGTACTTC. This gives the protein CASTEGLASGEQYF. V gene TRBV2 combines with J gene TRBJ2-7, with 10 bases lining up with TRBD2. This CDR3 has 14 residues. Per germline, CDR1 SNHLY and CDR2 FYNNEI. Trimming at V came to 7 bases and at J to 7 bases, leaving 10 bases not matched to a gene. The full variable domain, rest sourced from reference TRBV2 and TRBJ2-7, is EPEVTQTPSHQVTQMGQEVILRCVPISNHLYFYWYRQILGQKVEFLVSFYNNEISEKSEIFDDQFSVERPDGSNFTLKIRSTKLEDSAMYFCASTEGLASGEQYFGPGTRLTVT.

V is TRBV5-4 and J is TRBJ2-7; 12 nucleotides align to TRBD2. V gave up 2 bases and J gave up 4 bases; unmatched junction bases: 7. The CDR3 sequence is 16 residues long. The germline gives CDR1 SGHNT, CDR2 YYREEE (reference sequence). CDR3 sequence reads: CASSFASGRGGYEQYF. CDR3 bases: TGTGCCAGCAGCTTTGCTAGCGGGAGGGGCGGGTACGAGCAGTACTTC.

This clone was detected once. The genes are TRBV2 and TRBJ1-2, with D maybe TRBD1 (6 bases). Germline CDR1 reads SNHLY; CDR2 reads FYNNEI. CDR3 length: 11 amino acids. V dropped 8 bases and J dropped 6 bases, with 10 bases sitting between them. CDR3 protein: CASDGGHGYTF. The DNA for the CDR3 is TGTGCCAGCGACGGGGGGCATGGCTACACCTTC. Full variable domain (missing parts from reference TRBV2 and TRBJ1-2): EPEVTQTPSHQVTQMGQEVILRCVPISNHLYFYWYRQILGQKVEFLVSFYNNEISEKSEIFDDQFSVERPDGSNFTLKIRSTKLEDSAMYFCASDGGHGYTFGSGTRLTVV.

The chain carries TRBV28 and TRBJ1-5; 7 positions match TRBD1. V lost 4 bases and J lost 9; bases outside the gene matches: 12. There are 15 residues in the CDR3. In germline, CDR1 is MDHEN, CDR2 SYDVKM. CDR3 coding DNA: TGTGCCAGCAGTTCAGGGGACAGTGAGTCGGGGCCCCAGCATTTT. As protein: CASSSGDSESGPQHF.

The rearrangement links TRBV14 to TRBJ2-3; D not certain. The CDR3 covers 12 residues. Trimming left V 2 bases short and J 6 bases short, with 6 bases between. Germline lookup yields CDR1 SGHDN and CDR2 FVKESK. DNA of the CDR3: TGTGCCAGCAGCCAATATATGGATACGCAGTATTTT. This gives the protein CASSQYMDTQYF.

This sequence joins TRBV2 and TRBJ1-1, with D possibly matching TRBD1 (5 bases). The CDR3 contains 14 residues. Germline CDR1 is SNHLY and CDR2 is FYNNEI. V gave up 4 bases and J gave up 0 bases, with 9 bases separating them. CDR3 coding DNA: TGTGCCAGCAGTGTCAAGGGGATGAACACTGAAGCTTTCTTT. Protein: CASSVKGMNTEAFF.

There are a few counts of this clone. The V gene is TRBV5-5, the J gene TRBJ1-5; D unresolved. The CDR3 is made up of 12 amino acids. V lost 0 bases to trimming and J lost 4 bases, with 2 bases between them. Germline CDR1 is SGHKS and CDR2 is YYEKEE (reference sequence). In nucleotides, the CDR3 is TGTGCCAGCAGCTTGGTAAATCAGCCCCAGCATTTT. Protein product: CASSLVNQPQHF.

The CDR3 DNA follows: TGTGCCAGTAGTATCCCCTCGAAGGGGATCACTGAAGCTTTCTTT. Translation: CASSIPSKGITEAFF. The chain joins TRBV19 to TRBJ1-1, with D perhaps matching TRBD1 (5 bases). CDR3 size: 15 residues. CDR1 and CDR2 (germline): LNHDA, SQIVND (reference sequence). The ends were cut back, 3 bases at V and 4 bases at J, with 15 bases in the middle.

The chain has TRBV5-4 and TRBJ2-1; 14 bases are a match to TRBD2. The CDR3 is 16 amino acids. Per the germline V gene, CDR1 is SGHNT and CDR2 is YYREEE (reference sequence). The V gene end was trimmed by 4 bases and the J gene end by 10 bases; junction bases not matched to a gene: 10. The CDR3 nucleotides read TGTGCCAGCAGCCCGACCGGGACTAGCGGGGGCCGCGAGCAGTTCTTC. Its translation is CASSPTGTSGGREQFF.

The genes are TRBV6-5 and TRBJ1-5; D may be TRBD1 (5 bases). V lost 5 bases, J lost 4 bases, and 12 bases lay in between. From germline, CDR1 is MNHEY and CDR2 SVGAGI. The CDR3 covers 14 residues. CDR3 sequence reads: CASSTQAINQPQHF. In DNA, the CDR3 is TGTGCCAGCAGTACACAGGCAATAAATCAGCCCCAGCATTTT.

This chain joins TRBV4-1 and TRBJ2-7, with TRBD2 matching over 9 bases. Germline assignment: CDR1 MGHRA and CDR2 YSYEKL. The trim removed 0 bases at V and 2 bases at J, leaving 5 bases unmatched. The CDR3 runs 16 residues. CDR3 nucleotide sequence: TGCGCCAGCAGCCAAGAGGTCCTAGCGGGGCCCTACGAGCAGTACTTC. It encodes CASSQEVLAGPYEQYF.

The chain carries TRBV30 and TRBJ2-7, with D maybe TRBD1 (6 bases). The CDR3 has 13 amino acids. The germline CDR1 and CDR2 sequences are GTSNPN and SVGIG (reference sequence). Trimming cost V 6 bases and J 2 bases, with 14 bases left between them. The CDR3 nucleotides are TGTGCCTGTGACCAGGGGTCAACCTACGAGCAGTACTTC. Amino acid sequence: CACDQGSTYEQYF.

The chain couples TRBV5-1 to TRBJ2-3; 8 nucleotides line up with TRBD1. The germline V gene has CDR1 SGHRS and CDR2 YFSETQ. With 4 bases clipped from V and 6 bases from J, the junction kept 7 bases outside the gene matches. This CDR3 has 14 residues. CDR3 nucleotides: TGCGCCAGCAGCCCCGGACAGGGCGAGGATACGCAGTATTTT. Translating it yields CASSPGQGEDTQYF.

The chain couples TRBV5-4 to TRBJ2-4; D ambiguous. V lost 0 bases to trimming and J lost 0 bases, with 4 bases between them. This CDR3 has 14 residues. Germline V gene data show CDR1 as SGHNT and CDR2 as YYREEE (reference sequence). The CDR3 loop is CASSLDQAKNIQYF. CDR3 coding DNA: TGTGCCAGCAGCTTGGATCAAGCCAAAAACATTCAGTACTTC.